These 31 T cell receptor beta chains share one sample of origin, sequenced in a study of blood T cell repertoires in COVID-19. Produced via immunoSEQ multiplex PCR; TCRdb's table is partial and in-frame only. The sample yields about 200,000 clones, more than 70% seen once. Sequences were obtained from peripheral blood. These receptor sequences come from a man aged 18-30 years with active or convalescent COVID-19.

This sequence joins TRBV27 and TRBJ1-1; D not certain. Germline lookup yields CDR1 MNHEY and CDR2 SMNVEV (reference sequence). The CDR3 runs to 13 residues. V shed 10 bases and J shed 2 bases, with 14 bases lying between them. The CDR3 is CATKYAGNTEAFF. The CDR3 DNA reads TGTGCCACCAAGTACGCGGGTAACACTGAAGCTTTCTTT.

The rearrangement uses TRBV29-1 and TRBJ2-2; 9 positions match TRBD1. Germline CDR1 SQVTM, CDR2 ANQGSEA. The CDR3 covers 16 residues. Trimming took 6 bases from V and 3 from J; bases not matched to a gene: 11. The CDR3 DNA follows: TGCAGCGTCTACGGGACAGGGAGGCGCTACACCGGGGAGCTGTTTTTT. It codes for CSVYGTGRRYTGELFF.

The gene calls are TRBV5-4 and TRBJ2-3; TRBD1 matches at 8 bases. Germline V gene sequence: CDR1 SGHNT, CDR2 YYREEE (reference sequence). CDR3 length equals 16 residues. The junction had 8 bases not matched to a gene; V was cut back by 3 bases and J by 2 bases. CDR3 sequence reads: CASSSGQATYTDTQYF. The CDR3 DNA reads TGTGCCAGCAGCTCGGGACAGGCGACCTACACAGATACGCAGTATTTT.

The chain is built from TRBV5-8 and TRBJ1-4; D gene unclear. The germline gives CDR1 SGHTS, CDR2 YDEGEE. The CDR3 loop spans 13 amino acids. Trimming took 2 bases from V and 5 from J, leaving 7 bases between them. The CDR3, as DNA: TGTGCCAGCAGCTTAAACTGGAATGAAAAACTGTTTTTT. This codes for CASSLNWNEKLFF.

The CDR3 reads CASSGTSYNEQFF. CDR3 bases: TGTGCCAGCTCAGGGACTTCCTACAATGAGCAGTTCTTC. J is TRBJ2-1 and V is TRBV18; tentative D call: TRBD2 (6 bases). The V gene lost 5 bases and the J gene lost 1 base, with 6 bases spanning the gap. Germline CDR1 reads KGHSH; CDR2 reads LQKENI. The CDR3 loop spans 13 amino acids. The full variable domain, completed using reference TRBV18 and TRBJ2-1, is NAGVMQNPRHLVRRRGQEARLRCSPMKGHSHVYWYRQLPEEGLKFMVYLQKENIIDESGMPKERFSAEFPKEGPSILRIQQVVRGDSAAYFCASSGTSYNEQFFGPGTRLTVL.

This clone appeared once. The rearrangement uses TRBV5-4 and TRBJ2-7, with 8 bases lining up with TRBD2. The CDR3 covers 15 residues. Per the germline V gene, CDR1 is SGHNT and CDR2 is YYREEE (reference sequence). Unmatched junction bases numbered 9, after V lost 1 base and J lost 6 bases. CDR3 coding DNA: TGTGCCAGCAGCTTGACCCTCGGGACTAGTGGCGAGCAGTACTTC. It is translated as CASSLTLGTSGEQYF.

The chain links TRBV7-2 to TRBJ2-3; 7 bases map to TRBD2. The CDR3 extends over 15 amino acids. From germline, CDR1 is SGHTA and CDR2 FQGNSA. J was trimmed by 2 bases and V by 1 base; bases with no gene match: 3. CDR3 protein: CASSLGLAATDTQYF. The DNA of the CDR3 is TGTGCCAGCAGCTTAGGGCTAGCGGCCACAGATACGCAGTATTTT.

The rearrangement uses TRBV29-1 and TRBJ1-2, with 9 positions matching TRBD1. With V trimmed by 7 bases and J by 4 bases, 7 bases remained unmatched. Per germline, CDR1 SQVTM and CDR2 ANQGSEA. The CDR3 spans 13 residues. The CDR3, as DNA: TGCAGCGCCGGGACAGGGTCCCTCTATGGCTACACCTTC. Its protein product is CSAGTGSLYGYTF.

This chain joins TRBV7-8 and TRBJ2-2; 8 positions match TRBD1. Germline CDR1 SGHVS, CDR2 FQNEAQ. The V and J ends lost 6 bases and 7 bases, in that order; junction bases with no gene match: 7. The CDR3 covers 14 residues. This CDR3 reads CASSSQGAGGELFF. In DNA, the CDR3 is TGTGCCAGCAGTTCTCAGGGGGCAGGCGGGGAGCTGTTTTTT.

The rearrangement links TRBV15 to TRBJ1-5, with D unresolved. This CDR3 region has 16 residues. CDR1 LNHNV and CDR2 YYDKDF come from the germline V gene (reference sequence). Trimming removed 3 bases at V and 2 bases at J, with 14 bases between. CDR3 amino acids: CATSSSGSPGNQPQHF. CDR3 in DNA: TGTGCCACCAGCAGTAGCGGCTCCCCTGGCAATCAGCCCCAGCATTTT.

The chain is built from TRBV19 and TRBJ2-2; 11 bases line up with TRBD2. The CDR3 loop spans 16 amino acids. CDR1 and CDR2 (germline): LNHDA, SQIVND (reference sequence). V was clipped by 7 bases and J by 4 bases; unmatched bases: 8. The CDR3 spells CASNRLAGGSTGELFF. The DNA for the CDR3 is TGTGCCAGTAACCGATTAGCGGGGGGGTCCACCGGGGAGCTGTTTTTT.

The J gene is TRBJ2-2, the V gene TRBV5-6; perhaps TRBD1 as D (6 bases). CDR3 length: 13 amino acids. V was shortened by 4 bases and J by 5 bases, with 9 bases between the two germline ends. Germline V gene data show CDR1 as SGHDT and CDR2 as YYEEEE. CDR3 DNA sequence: TGTGCCAGCAGCGACAGGTTTACCGGGGAGCTGTTTTTT. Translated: CASSDRFTGELFF.

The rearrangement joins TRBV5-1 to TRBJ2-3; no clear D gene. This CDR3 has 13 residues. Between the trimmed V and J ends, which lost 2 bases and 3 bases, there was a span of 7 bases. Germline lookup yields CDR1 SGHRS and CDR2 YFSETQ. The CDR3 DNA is TGCGCCAGCAGCTTCAGGAAAACAGATACGCAGTATTTT. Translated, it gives CASSFRKTDTQYF.

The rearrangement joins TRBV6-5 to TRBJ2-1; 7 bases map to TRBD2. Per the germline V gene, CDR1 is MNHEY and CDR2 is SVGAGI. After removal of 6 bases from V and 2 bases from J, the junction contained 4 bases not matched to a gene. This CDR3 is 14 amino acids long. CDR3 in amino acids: CASRREGTYNEQFF. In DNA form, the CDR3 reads TGTGCCAGCAGGAGGGAGGGAACCTACAATGAGCAGTTCTTC.

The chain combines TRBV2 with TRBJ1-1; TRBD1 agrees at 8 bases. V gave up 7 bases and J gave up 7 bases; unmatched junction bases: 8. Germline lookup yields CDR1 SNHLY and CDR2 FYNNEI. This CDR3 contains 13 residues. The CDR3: CASILGRGLEAFF. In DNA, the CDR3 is TGTGCCAGCATATTGGGCAGGGGGCTTGAAGCTTTCTTT.

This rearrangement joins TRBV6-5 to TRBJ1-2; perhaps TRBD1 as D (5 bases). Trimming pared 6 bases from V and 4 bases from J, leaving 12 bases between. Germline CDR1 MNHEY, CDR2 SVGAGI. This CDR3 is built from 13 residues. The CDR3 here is CASRSRDLYGYTF. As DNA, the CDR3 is TGTGCCAGCAGGTCCAGGGATCTCTATGGCTACACCTTC.

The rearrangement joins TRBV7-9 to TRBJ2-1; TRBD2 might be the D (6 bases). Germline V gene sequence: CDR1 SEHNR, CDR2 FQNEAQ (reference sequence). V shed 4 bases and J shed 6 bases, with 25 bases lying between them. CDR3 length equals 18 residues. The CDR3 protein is CASSYMWLVTSSPNEQFF. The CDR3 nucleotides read TGTGCCAGCAGCTATATGTGGTTAGTGACTAGTTCTCCCAATGAGCAGTTCTTC.

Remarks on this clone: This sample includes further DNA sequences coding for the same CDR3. CDR3 protein: CASSQDAGNTEAFF. CDR3 DNA: TGTGCCAGCAGCCAAGATGCGGGAAACACTGAAGCTTTCTTT. The chain uses TRBV3-1 (or the pseudogene TRBV3-2) and TRBJ1-1; D unclear. The CDR3 is 14 amino acids. The germline gives CDR1 LGHDT, CDR2 YNNKEL (reference sequence). The germline V and J ends were trimmed by 0 bases and 2 bases, with 7 bases remaining between them.

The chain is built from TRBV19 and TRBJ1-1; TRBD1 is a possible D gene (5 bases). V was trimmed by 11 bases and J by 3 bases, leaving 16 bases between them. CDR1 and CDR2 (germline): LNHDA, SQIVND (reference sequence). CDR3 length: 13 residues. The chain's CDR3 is CAGVGGSDTEAFF. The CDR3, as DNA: TGTGCCGGGGTGGGGGGAAGTGACACTGAAGCTTTCTTT.

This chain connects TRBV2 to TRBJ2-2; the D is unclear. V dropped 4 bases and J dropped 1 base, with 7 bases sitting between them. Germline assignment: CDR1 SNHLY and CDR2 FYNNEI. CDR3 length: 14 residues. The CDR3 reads CASSVGRNTGELFF. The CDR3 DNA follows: TGTGCCAGCAGTGTGGGCAGGAACACCGGGGAGCTGTTTTTT.

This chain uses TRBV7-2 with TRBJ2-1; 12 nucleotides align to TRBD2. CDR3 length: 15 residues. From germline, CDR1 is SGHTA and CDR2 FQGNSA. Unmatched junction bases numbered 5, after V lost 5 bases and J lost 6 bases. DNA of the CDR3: TGTGCCAGCAGCCCACTAGCGGGAGGCTTCAATGAGCAGTTCTTC. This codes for CASSPLAGGFNEQFF.

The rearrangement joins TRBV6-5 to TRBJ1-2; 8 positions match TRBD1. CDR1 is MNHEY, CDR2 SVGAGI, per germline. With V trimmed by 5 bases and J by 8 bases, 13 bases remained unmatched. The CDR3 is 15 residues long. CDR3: CASSPWTTGGTGYTF. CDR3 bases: TGTGCCAGCAGTCCATGGACTACAGGGGGGACCGGCTACACCTTC.

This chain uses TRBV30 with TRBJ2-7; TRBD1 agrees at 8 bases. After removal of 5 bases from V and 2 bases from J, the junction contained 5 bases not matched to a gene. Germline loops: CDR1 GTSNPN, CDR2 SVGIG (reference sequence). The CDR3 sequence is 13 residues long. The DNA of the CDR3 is TGTGCCTGGGGTCCGGACAGGGCCTACGAGCAGTACTTC. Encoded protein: CAWGPDRAYEQYF.

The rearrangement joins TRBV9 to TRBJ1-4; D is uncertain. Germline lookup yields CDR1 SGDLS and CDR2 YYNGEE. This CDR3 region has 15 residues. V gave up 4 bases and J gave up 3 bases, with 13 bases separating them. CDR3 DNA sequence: TGTGCCAGCAGCCGAAGTGGGCTATCTAATGAAAAACTGTTTTTT. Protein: CASSRSGLSNEKLFF. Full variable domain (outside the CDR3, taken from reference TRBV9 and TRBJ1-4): DSGVTQTPKHLITATGQRVTLRCSPRSGDLSVYWYQQSLDQGLQFLIQYYNGEERAKGNILERFSAQQFPDLHSELNLSSLELGDSALYFCASSRSGLSNEKLFFGSGTQLSVL.

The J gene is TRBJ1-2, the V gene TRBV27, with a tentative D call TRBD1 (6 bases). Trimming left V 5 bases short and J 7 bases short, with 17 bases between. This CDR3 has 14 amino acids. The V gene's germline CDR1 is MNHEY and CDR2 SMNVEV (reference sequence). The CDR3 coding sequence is TGTGCCAGCAGTGTAACAGGGTTGGGGCCTGGCTACACCTTC. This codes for CASSVTGLGPGYTF.

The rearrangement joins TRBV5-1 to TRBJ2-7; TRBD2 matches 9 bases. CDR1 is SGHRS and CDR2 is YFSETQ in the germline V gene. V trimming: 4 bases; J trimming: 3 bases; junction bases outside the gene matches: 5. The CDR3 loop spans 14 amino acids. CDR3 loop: CASSALAGNYEQYF. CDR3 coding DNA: TGCGCCAGCAGCGCCCTAGCGGGAAACTACGAGCAGTACTTC.

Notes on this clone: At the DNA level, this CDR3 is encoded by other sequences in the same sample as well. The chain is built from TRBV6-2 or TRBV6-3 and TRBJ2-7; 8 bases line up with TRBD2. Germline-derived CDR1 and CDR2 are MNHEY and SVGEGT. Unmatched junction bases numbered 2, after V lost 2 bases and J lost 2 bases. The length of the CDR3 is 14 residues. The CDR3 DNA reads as TGTGCCAGCAGTTACGGCGGGGGGCCCTACGAGCAGTACTTC. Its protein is CASSYGGGPYEQYF.

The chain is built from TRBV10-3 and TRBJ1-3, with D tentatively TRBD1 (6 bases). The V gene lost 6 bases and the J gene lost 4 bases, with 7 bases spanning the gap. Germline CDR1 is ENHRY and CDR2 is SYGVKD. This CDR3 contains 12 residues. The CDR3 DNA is TGTGCCATCAGAGGGGGAGGAAACACCATATATTTT. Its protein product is CAIRGGGNTIYF.

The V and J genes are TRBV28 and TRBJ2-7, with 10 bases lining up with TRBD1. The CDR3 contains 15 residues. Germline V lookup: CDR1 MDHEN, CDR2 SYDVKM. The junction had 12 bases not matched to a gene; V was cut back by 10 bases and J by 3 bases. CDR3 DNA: TGTGCCACCGAGAAGGGGACAGGGGAGGGCTACGAGCAGTACTTC. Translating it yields CATEKGTGEGYEQYF.

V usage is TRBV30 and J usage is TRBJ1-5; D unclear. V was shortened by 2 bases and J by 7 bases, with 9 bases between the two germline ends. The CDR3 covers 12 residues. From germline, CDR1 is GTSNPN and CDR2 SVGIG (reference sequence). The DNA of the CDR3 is TGTGCCTGGAGTAATCTACAGCAGCCCCAGCATTTT. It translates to CAWSNLQQPQHF.

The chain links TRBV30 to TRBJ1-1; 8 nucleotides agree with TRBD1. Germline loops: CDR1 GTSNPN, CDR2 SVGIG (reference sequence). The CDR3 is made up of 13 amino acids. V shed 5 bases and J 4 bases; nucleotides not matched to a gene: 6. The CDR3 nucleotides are TGTGCCTGGCTGACAGGGGTTGCCACTGAAGCTTTCTTT. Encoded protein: CAWLTGVATEAFF.